This T cell receptor (beta chain) derives from a study of glioma-infiltrating T cells after dendritic cell vaccination. Study information: Autologous tumor lysate was loaded overnight onto monocyte-derived dendritic cells grown seven to eight days with IL-4 and GM-CSF.

From germline, CDR1 is WSHSY and CDR2 SAAADI. CDR3 length: 13 residues. V lost 4 bases and J lost 8, with 11 bases in between. The table came from immunoSEQ multiplex PCR; TCRdb's copy has only in-frame clones and leaves some out. The sample lists over 90,000 clones, roughly 76% seen once, with more than 10% in the top ten. Sequenced material: blood, taken before dendritic cell vaccination. The sequence was collected from a human donor with glioblastoma. The chain joins TRBV10-2 to TRBJ1-4; D is perhaps TRBD1 (5 bases). This chain's CDR3 is CASSGGNREKLFF. For the CDR3, the DNA is TGCGCCAGCAGTGGGGGAAACAGGGAAAAACTGTTTTTT.